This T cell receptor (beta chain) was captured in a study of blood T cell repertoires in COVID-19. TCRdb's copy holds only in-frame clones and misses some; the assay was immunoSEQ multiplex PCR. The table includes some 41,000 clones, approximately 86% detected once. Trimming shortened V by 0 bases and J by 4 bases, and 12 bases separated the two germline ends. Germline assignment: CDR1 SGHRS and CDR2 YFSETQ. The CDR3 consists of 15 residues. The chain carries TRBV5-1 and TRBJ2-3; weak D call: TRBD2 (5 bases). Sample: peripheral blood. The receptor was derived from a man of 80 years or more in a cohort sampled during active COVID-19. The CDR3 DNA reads TGCGCCAGCAGCTTGGTCGCGGAGCGGCCAGATACGCAGTATTTT. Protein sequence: CASSLVAERPDTQYF.